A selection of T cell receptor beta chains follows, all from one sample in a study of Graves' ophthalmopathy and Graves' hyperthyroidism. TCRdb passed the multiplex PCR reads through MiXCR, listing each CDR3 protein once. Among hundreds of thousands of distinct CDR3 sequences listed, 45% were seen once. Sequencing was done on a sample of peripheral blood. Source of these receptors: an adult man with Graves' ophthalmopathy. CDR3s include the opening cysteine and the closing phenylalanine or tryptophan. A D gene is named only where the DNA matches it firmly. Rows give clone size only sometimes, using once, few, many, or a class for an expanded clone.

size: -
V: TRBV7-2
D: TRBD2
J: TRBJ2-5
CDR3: CASSFGTSGGAGETQYF
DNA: TGTGCCAGCAGCTTTGGGACTAGCGGGGGGGCTGGAGAGACCCAGTACTTC

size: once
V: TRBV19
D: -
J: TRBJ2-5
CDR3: CASSIRTTETQYF
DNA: TGTGCCAGTAGTATACGGACAACGGAGACCCAGTACTTC

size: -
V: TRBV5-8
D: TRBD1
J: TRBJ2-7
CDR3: CASTNGWDRPTYEQYF
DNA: TGCGCCAGCACCAACGGGTGGGACAGGCCGACCTACGAGCAGTACTTC

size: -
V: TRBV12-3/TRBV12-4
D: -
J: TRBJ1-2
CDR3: CASSLHRPTYGYTF
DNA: TGTGCCAGCAGTTTGCACAGACCGACCTATGGCTACACCTTC

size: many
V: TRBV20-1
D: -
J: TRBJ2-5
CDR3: CSAREPVGQYF
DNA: TGCAGTGCTAGAGAGCCAGTGGGCCAGTACTTC

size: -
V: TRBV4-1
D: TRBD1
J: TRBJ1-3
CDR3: CASSQRRGTASGNTIYF
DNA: TGCGCCAGCAGCCAAAGGAGAGGGACAGCCTCTGGAAACACCATATATTTT

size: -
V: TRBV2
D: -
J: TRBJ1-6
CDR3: CASSGGDSPLHF
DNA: TGTGCCAGCAGTGGTGGGGATTCACCCCTCCACTTT

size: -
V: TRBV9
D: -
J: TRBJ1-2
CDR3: CASSQKTGGEGCTF
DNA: TGTGCCAGCAGCCAAAAGACGGGGGGGGAGGGCTGCACCTTC

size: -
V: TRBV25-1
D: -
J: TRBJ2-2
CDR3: CASSEYQANTGELFF
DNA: TGTGCCAGCAGTGAATATCAGGCGAACACCGGGGAGCTGTTTTTT

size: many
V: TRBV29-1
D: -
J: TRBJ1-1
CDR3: CSVEWAGTEAFF
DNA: TGCAGCGTTGAATGGGCCGGGACTGAAGCTTTCTTT

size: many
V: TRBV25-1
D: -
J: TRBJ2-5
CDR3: CASSRWTNPQETQYF
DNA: TGTGCCAGCAGCCGCTGGACTAACCCTCAAGAGACCCAGTACTTC

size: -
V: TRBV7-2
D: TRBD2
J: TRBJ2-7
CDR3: CASSLATSGDPYEQYF
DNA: TGTGCCAGCAGCTTAGCAACTAGCGGGGACCCCTACGAGCAGTACTTC

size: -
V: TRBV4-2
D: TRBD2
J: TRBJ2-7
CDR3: CASSQEASGPYEQYF
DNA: TGTGCCAGCAGCCAAGAAGCTAGCGGCCCCTACGAGCAGTACTTC

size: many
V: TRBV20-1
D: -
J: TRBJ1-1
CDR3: CSARQAGPNTEAFF
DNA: TGCAGTGCTAGGCAAGCAGGGCCGAACACTGAAGCTTTCTTT

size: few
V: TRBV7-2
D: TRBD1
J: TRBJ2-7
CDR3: CASSLGGTGFYEQYF
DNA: TGTGCCAGCAGCTTAGGGGGGACAGGGTTTTACGAGCAGTACTTC

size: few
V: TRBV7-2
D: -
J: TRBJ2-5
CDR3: CASSLSGQETQYF
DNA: TGTGCCAGCAGCTTATCCGGACAAGAGACCCAGTACTTC

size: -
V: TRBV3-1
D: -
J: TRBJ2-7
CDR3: CASSQGQIYEQYF
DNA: TGTGCCAGCAGCCAAGGACAGATCTACGAGCAGTACTTC

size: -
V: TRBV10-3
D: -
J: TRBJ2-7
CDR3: CASGPGPQRESYEQYF
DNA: TGTGCCAGCGGTCCGGGTCCCCAACGAGAGTCCTACGAGCAGTACTTC

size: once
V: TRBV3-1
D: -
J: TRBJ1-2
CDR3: CASSRGATPGGYTF
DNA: TGTGCCAGCAGCCGGGGAGCTACACCGGGAGGCTACACCTTC

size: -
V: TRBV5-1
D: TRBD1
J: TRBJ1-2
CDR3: CASSTGTGGTNYGYTF
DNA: TGCGCCAGCAGCACCGGGACAGGGGGGACTAACTATGGCTACACCTTC

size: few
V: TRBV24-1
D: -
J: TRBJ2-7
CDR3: CATSDPPSYEQYF
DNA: TGTGCCACCAGTGACCCGCCCTCCTACGAGCAGTACTTC

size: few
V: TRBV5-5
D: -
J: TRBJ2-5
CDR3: CASSVGPEETQYF
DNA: TGTGCCAGCTCAGTAGGACCGGAAGAGACCCAGTACTTC

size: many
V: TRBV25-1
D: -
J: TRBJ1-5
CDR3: CASSEGHSSNQPQHF
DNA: TGTGCCAGCAGTGAAGGACATTCTAGCAATCAGCCCCAGCATTTT

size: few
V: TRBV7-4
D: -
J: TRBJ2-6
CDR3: CASSLAPGANVLTF
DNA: TGTGCCAGCAGCTTAGCCCCTGGGGCCAACGTCCTGACTTTC

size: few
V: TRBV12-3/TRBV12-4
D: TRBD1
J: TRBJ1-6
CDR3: CASSQPYDRGKRNSPLHF
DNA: TGTGCCAGCAGCCAACCTTATGACAGGGGCAAAAGGAATTCACCCCTCCACTTT

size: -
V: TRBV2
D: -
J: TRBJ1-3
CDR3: CASSDTGAGNTIYF
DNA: TGTGCCAGCAGTGACACAGGTGCCGGAAACACCATATATTTT

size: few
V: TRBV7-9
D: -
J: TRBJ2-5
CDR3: CASITLRGTQYF
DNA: TGTGCCAGCATCACCCTCAGGGGGACCCAGTACTTC

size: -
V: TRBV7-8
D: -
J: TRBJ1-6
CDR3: CASSLDGSSYNSPLHF
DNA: TGTGCCAGCAGCTTAGATGGGAGCTCCTATAATTCACCCCTCCACTTT

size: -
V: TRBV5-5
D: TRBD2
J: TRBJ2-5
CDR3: CASSNPGTSGGLSDF
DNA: TGTGCCAGCAGCAACCCCGGGACTAGCGGAGGGCTTTCAGACTTC

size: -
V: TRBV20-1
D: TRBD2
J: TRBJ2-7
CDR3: CSALKREIPYEQYF
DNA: TGCAGTGCTTTGAAGCGGGAGATTCCCTACGAGCAGTACTTC

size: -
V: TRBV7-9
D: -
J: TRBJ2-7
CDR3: CASSSVDRLYEQYF
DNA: TGTGCCAGCAGTTCTGTTGACAGACTCTACGAGCAGTACTTC

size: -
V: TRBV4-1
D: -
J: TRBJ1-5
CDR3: CASSQVLNQPQHF
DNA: TGCGCCAGCAGCCAAGTGCTGAATCAGCCCCAGCATTTT

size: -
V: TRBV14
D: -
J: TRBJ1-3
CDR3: CASSHPNRDTIYF
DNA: TGTGCCAGCAGCCATCCTAATCGGGACACCATATATTTT

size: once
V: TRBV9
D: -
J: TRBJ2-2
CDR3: CASSVNRVSANTGELFF
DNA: TGTGCCAGCAGCGTGAACAGGGTCTCTGCGAACACCGGGGAGCTGTTTTTT

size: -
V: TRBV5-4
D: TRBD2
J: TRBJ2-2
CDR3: CASSRTGLAPGELFF
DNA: TGTGCCAGCAGCCGCACCGGACTAGCCCCAGGGGAGCTGTTTTTT

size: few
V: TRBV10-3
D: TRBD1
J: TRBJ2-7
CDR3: CASSLGTGPSYEQYF
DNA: TGTGCCAGCAGTCTAGGGACAGGGCCTTCCTACGAGCAGTACTTC

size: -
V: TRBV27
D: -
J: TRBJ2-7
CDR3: CASSRRPYEQYF
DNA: TGTGCCAGCAGTCGACGTCCCTACGAGCAGTACTTC

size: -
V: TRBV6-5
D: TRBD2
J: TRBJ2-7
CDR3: CATGLAGGRSYEQYF
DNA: TGTGCCACCGGACTAGCGGGAGGGAGGTCCTACGAGCAGTACTTC

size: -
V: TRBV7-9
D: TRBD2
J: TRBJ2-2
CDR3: CASSLALLLAETQNTGELFF
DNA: TGTGCCAGCAGCTTAGCGCTATTACTAGCGGAAACTCAGAACACCGGGGAGCTGTTTTTT

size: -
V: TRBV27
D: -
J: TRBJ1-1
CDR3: CASKYGGLTNTEAFF
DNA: TGTGCCAGCAAATACGGGGGTCTGACGAACACTGAAGCTTTCTTT

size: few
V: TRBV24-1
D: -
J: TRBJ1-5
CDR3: CATSDSRQGANQPQHF
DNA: TGTGCCACCAGTGATTCTCGGCAGGGAGCCAATCAGCCCCAGCATTTT

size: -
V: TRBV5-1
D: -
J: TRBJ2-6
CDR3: CASSPRPGQLSGANVLTF
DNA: TGCGCCAGCAGCCCTAGACCGGGACAACTTTCTGGGGCCAACGTCCTGACTTTC

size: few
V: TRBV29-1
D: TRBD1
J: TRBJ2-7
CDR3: CSVRQGNFYEQYF
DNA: TGCAGCGTGCGACAGGGAAATTTCTACGAGCAGTACTTC

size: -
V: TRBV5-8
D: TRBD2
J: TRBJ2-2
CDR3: CASSSLAGRATGELFF
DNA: TGTGCCAGCAGCTCCCTAGCGGGGAGGGCCACCGGGGAGCTGTTTTTT

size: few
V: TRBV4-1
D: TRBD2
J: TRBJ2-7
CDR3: CASSSREGRDEQYF
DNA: TGCGCCAGCAGCTCGCGGGAGGGGCGGGACGAGCAGTACTTC

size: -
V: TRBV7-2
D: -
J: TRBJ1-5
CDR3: CASSSGEGSNQPQHF
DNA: TGTGCCAGCAGCTCTGGAGAGGGAAGCAATCAGCCCCAGCATTTT